The 27 T cell receptor beta chains below all came from one sample that was sequenced in a study of T cell responses to AZD1222 COVID-19 vaccine. Profiling relied on immunoSEQ multiplex PCR, and the TCRdb table lists in-frame clones only, not all of them. This table has 150,000 or so clones, just over 90% appearing once. This specimen consisted of peripheral blood, obtained on day 0 of AZD1222 vaccination. All receptors come from an adult in good health.

The chain couples TRBV19 to TRBJ1-5; D is possibly TRBD1 (6 bases). This CDR3 has 14 residues. V lost 8 bases and J 5 bases, leaving 16 bases between the germline ends. Germline CDR1 LNHDA, CDR2 SQIVND (reference sequence). CDR3 sequence (DNA): TGTGCCAGTCTGCAGGGTAGGGGGTATCAGCCCCAGCATTTT. Translating it yields CASLQGRGYQPQHF.

The chain couples TRBV7-9 to TRBJ2-7, with D possibly matching TRBD2 (6 bases). The CDR3 is made up of 14 amino acids. V lost 5 bases, J lost 4 bases, and 15 bases lay in between. Germline values: CDR1 SEHNR, CDR2 FQNEAQ (reference sequence). CDR3 sequence reads: CASSPGVVRYEQYF. The CDR3 coding sequence is TGTGCCAGCAGCCCGGGGGTGGTAAGGTACGAGCAGTACTTC.

V is TRBV7-9 and J is TRBJ2-7; 9 nucleotides agree with TRBD2. The CDR3 totals 14 residues. CDR1 and CDR2 (germline): SEHNR, FQNEAQ (reference sequence). V was pared by 5 bases and J by 2 bases, with 4 bases of the junction left unmatched. CDR3 DNA: TGTGCCAGCAGCAATAGCGGGGGTACCTACGAGCAGTACTTC. Its protein is CASSNSGGTYEQYF.

The chain recombines TRBV2 with TRBJ1-1, with D unresolved. CDR1 SNHLY and CDR2 FYNNEI come from the germline V gene. The CDR3 totals 12 residues. The V end lost 3 bases, the J end lost 2 bases, and 4 bases lay between the germline ends. DNA for the CDR3: TGTGCCAGCAGTGATTCTAACACTGAAGCTTTCTTT. Protein: CASSDSNTEAFF. The whole variable domain, remainder taken from reference TRBV2 and TRBJ1-1, is EPEVTQTPSHQVTQMGQEVILRCVPISNHLYFYWYRQILGQKVEFLVSFYNNEISEKSEIFDDQFSVERPDGSNFTLKIRSTKLEDSAMYFCASSDSNTEAFFGQGTRLTVV.

CDR3 region: CASSLGQAANTGELFF. DNA for the CDR3: TGTGCCAGCAGTTTGGGCCAAGCGGCGAACACCGGGGAGCTGTTTTTT. The genes are TRBV28 and TRBJ2-2, with D possibly TRBD2 on 5 matching bases. The CDR3 runs 16 residues. V was cut by 3 bases and J by 0 bases, with 11 bases left in between. Germline V gene sequence: CDR1 MDHEN, CDR2 SYDVKM.

J is TRBJ1-2 and V is TRBV19; D possibly corresponds to TRBD1 (6 bases). V gave up 7 bases and J gave up 4 bases, with 19 bases separating them. Germline V gene data show CDR1 as LNHDA and CDR2 as SQIVND (reference sequence). The CDR3 consists of 15 residues. The DNA for the CDR3 is TGTGCCAGTACTCCTTCCAGGGGCAAGGGCTATGGCTACACCTTC. Translation gives CASTPSRGKGYGYTF. Based on the CDR3 plus reference TRBV19 and TRBJ1-2, the full variable domain is DGGITQSPKYLFRKEGQNVTLSCEQNLNHDAMYWYRQDPGQGLRLIYYSQIVNDFQKGDIAEGYSVSREKKESFPLTVTSAQKNPTAFYLCASTPSRGKGYGYTFGSGTRLTVV.

The V call is TRBV27, the J call TRBJ1-2; tentatively, D is TRBD1 (5 bases). Germline V lookup: CDR1 MNHEY, CDR2 SMNVEV (reference sequence). CDR3 size: 14 residues. V lost 6 bases to trimming and J lost 3 bases, with 14 bases between them. This CDR3 is CASSLIGTDYGYTF. CDR3 sequence (DNA): TGTGCCAGCAGCCTCATAGGGACGGACTATGGCTACACCTTC.

The chain has TRBV7-2 and TRBJ1-5; weak D call: TRBD1 (6 bases). CDR1 and CDR2 (germline): SGHTA, FQGNSA. Between the trimmed V and J ends, which lost 2 bases and 0 bases, there was a span of 11 bases. The CDR3 length is 16 residues. CDR3 region: CASSLKTGISNQPQHF. For the CDR3, the DNA is TGTGCCAGCAGCTTAAAGACAGGAATTAGCAATCAGCCCCAGCATTTT.

This CDR3 is CASSPGPNYGYTF. In DNA form, the CDR3 reads TGTGCCAGCTCGCCGGGACCCAATTATGGCTACACCTTC. The V and J genes are TRBV18 and TRBJ1-2; a weak D match, TRBD1 (5 bases). CDR1 KGHSH and CDR2 LQKENI come from the germline V gene. The CDR3 contains 13 residues. V gave up 6 bases and J gave up 5 bases, with 13 bases separating them.

This chain uses TRBV15 with TRBJ2-7; D could derive from TRBD1 or TRBD2 (6 bases each). CDR3 length: 15 residues. Trimming took off 1 base at V and 4 bases at J, with 14 bases between the two ends. The germline CDR1 and CDR2 sequences are LNHNV and YYDKDF (reference sequence). DNA for the CDR3: TGTGCCACCAGCAGAGCGGGGGCCTCGCGGTACGAGCAGTACTTC. This codes for CATSRAGASRYEQYF.

The gene calls are TRBV11-1 and TRBJ1-2; 10 nucleotides align to TRBD1. The CDR3 totals 16 residues. The germline gives CDR1 SGHAT, CDR2 FQDESV (reference sequence). The ends lost 5 bases at V and 1 base at J; junction bases unmatched: 7. CDR3 bases: TGTGCCAGCAGCCTCGGACAGGGGGTGTTTAACTATGGCTACACCTTC. It translates to CASSLGQGVFNYGYTF.

V is TRBV7-2 and J is TRBJ1-5; D remains unclear. V was clipped by 5 bases and J by 4 bases, with 15 bases between them. There are 15 residues in the CDR3. CDR1 is SGHTA and CDR2 is FQGNSA in the germline V gene. CDR3 sequence (DNA): TGTGCCAGCAGCCCTATGGGTCTACCTAATCAGCCCCAGCATTTT. Amino acids: CASSPMGLPNQPQHF.

V gene TRBV29-1 combines with J gene TRBJ2-3; the D gene is possibly TRBD1 (6 bases). Germline CDR1 reads SQVTM; CDR2 reads ANQGSEA. V was cut by 7 bases and J by 6 bases, with 20 bases left in between. The CDR3 covers 14 residues. This CDR3 reads CSGSPGVGVDTQYF. The CDR3, as DNA: TGCAGCGGATCACCAGGGGTAGGTGTCGATACGCAGTATTTT.

The genes are TRBV6-2 or TRBV6-3 and TRBJ2-3, with 7 bases matching TRBD2. CDR3 length: 17 amino acids. Germline CDR1 MNHEY, CDR2 SVGEGT. V trimming: 2 bases; J trimming: 2 bases; junction bases outside the gene matches: 10. CDR3 coding DNA: TGTGCCAGCAGTTACGTTCGGGGGGTCCCTTACACAGATACGCAGTATTTT. Translation: CASSYVRGVPYTDTQYF.

The chain combines TRBV7-3 with TRBJ2-2; weak D call: TRBD1 (5 bases). Trimming left V 2 bases short and J 4 bases short, with 14 bases between. The germline V gene encodes CDR1 SGHTA and CDR2 FQGTGA. The CDR3 spans 16 residues. The CDR3 region is CASSLSSPGFTGELFF. CDR3 sequence (DNA): TGTGCCAGCAGCTTATCAAGTCCAGGGTTCACCGGGGAGCTGTTTTTT.

This rearrangement joins TRBV3-1 (or the pseudogene TRBV3-2) to TRBJ2-5, with D uncertain. This CDR3 is built from 16 residues. V was shortened by 4 bases and J by 6 bases, with 21 bases between the two germline ends. Germline V CDR1 and CDR2: LGHDT, YNNKEL (reference sequence). The CDR3 sequence: CASSPYSTPAVQTQYF. CDR3 DNA: TGTGCCAGCAGCCCCTACTCCACCCCGGCCGTGCAGACCCAGTACTTC.

This rearrangement joins TRBV3-1 (or the pseudogene TRBV3-2) to TRBJ1-2; 9 bases fit TRBD1. Germline V CDR1 and CDR2: LGHDT, YNNKEL (reference sequence). V gave up 1 base and J gave up 5 bases; unmatched junction bases: 5. There are 15 residues in the CDR3. This CDR3 is CASSQGGQGGYGYTF. The DNA of the CDR3 is TGTGCCAGCAGCCAAGGGGGACAGGGTGGGTATGGCTACACCTTC.

This clone was picked up one time. The V call is TRBV7-2, the J call TRBJ2-7; D unclear. The CDR3 totals 15 residues. Trimming stripped 6 bases from V and 3 bases from J, with 18 bases between. CDR1 is SGHTA, CDR2 FQGNSA, per germline. The CDR3 bases are TGTGCCAGCAGTCCACGCTATGGCGGATACTACGAGCAGTACTTC. This codes for CASSPRYGGYYEQYF.

This clone has just one count. This rearrangement joins TRBV7-2 to TRBJ2-1, with D perhaps TRBD1 or TRBD2 (5 bases each). CDR1 and CDR2 (germline): SGHTA, FQGNSA. Trimming left V 4 bases short and J 7 bases short, with 14 bases between. This CDR3 has 14 amino acids. Here the CDR3 reads CASSSGTLKNEQFF. The DNA for the CDR3 is TGTGCCAGCAGCTCCGGGACCCTTAAGAATGAGCAGTTCTTC. Full variable domain (outside the CDR3, taken from reference TRBV7-2 and TRBJ2-1): GAGVSQSPSNKVTEKGKDVELRCDPISGHTALYWYRQSLGQGLEFLIYFQGNSAPDKSGLPSDRFSAERTGGSVSTLTIQRTQQEDSAVYLCASSSGTLKNEQFFGPGTRLTVL.

The V gene is TRBV5-4, the J gene TRBJ1-6; 8 positions agree with TRBD1. With V trimmed by 1 base and J by 8 bases, 2 bases remained unmatched. The CDR3 sequence is 14 residues long. Germline CDR1 reads SGHNT; CDR2 reads YYREEE (reference sequence). The CDR3 DNA reads as TGTGCCAGCAGCTTGCAGGGGGCGTATTCACCCCTCCACTTT. Its translation: CASSLQGAYSPLHF.

The CDR3 here is CASSFTGSAFGYTF. In nucleotides, the CDR3 is TGTGCCAGCAGCTTTACAGGATCCGCTTTTGGCTACACCTTC. The chain combines TRBV5-6 with TRBJ1-2, with D possibly being TRBD1 (5 bases). Trimming took off 2 bases at V and 7 bases at J, with 15 bases between the two ends. Per germline, CDR1 SGHDT and CDR2 YYEEEE. CDR3 length: 14 amino acids.

This chain connects TRBV7-2 to TRBJ2-1; 7 bases are shared with TRBD1. This CDR3 region has 17 residues. V lost 2 bases and J lost 1; bases outside the gene matches: 8. The germline gives CDR1 SGHTA, CDR2 FQGNSA. In nucleotides, the CDR3 is TGTGCCAGCAGCTTATCCGCCAGGGGGTTTTCCTACAATGAGCAGTTCTTC. This codes for CASSLSARGFSYNEQFF. Drawing the rest from reference TRBV7-2 and TRBJ2-1, the complete variable domain is GAGVSQSPSNKVTEKGKDVELRCDPISGHTALYWYRQSLGQGLEFLIYFQGNSAPDKSGLPSDRFSAERTGGSVSTLTIQRTQQEDSAVYLCASSLSARGFSYNEQFFGPGTRLTVL.

In this sample, this clone turned up once. This CDR3 is CATSSQYNEQFF. The DNA of the CDR3 is TGTGCCACCAGCAGCCAGTACAATGAGCAGTTCTTC. This sequence joins TRBV15 and TRBJ2-1; D unclear. Trimming took 3 bases from V and 4 from J, leaving 4 bases between them. The CDR3 totals 12 residues. CDR1 LNHNV and CDR2 YYDKDF come from the germline V gene (reference sequence). Supplemented by reference TRBV15 and TRBJ2-1, the full variable domain reads DAMVIQNPRYQVTQFGKPVTLSCSQTLNHNVMYWYQQKSSQAPKLLFHYYDKDFNNEADTPDNFQSRRPNTSFCFLDIRSPGLGDTAMYLCATSSQYNEQFFGPGTRLTVL.

This clone was recorded only once. The chain employs TRBV29-1 and TRBJ1-6; D may be TRBD1 (5 bases). There are 14 residues in the CDR3. V gave up 4 bases and J gave up 2 bases, with 9 bases separating them. Germline V gives CDR1 SQVTM, CDR2 ANQGSEA. In DNA, the CDR3 is TGCAGCGTTGCTGAGGGGACCTATAATTCACCCCTCCACTTT. The encoded protein is CSVAEGTYNSPLHF.

The gene calls are TRBV24-1 and TRBJ2-5; tentatively, D is TRBD2 (6 bases). Trimming removed 4 bases from V and 1 base from J, with 18 bases in between. Per the germline V gene, CDR1 is KGHDR and CDR2 is SFDVKD. This CDR3 is built from 17 residues. The CDR3 loop is CATSDPQMDGGQETQYF. The CDR3 DNA sequence: TGTGCCACCAGTGACCCCCAAATGGACGGGGGCCAAGAGACCCAGTACTTC.

The J gene is TRBJ1-6, the V gene TRBV7-9; D ambiguous. The germline V gene encodes CDR1 SEHNR and CDR2 FQNEAQ (reference sequence). V lost 5 bases and J lost 13, with 18 bases in between. This CDR3 is built from 14 residues. The CDR3 is CASSPRVGVDPLHF. Here the CDR3 DNA reads TGTGCCAGCAGCCCTAGGGTGGGTGTAGATCCCCTCCACTTT.

This clone was seen a few times. The chain joins TRBV18 to TRBJ1-6; no clear D gene. V dropped 6 bases and J dropped 5 bases, with 11 bases sitting between them. The germline CDR1 and CDR2 sequences are KGHSH and LQKENI. The CDR3 has 14 amino acids. The CDR3 is CASSLNGDNSPLHF. The CDR3 DNA follows: TGTGCCAGCTCCCTTAACGGAGATAATTCACCCCTCCACTTT.